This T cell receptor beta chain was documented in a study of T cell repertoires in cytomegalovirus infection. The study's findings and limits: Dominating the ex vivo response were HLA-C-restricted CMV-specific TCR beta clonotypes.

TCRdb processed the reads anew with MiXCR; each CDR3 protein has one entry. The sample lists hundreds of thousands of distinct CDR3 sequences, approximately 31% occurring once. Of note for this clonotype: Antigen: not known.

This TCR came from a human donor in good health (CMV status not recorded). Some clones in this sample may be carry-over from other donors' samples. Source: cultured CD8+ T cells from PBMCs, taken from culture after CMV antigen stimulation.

The CDR3: CASSGDLSSYEQYF. Here the CDR3 DNA reads TGTGCCAGCAGCGGGGACCTGAGCTCCTACGAGCAGTACTTC. The rearrangement uses TRBV5-5 and TRBJ2-7, with D possibly called TRBD1 or TRBD2 (5 bases each). Germline values: CDR1 SGHKS, CDR2 YYEKEE (reference sequence). V was clipped by 4 bases and J by 0 bases, with 11 bases between them. The CDR3 is 14 amino acids.